The T cell receptor beta chain under discussion was sequenced for a study of blood T cell repertoires in COVID-19. Across the whole study: Samples taken during acute and convalescent COVID-19 were collected in the United States, Italy and Spain.

As originally analysed: How many nucleated cells were present was estimated from reference gene primer amplification. Clones were sequenced by immunoSEQ multiplex PCR, and TCRdb holds only the in-frame ones, with some missing. The DNA gave D and trimming, while V, J and clone size come from that table. The sample includes approximately 150,000 clones, 65% to 90% of them seen just once. V lost 5 bases and J lost 3; bases outside the gene matches: 2. This CDR3 is 13 amino acids long. The germline V gene has CDR1 SQVTM and CDR2 ANQGSEA. The sample was peripheral blood. The rearrangement links TRBV29-1 to TRBJ2-7; 12 bases map to TRBD2. This sequence originates from a man aged 55 to 69 with active or convalescent COVID-19. The CDR3 DNA sequence: TGCAGCGTTCGGACTAGCGGGGACTACGAGCAGTACTTC. It yields the protein CSVRTSGDYEQYF.